The 7 T cell receptor beta chains given below trace back to one sample, sequenced in a study of CD8+ T cells in alopecia areata. RNA, once extracted, was reverse transcribed into cDNA for use as the sequencing template. The data were produced by immunoSEQ multiplex PCR, yet TCRdb's version contains in-frame clones alone and is incomplete. The data hold around 97,000 clones, with roughly 53% observed a single time. The sequenced sample consisted of CD4+ T cells sorted from blood. The receptors derive from a human donor in good health.

The CDR3 nucleotides read TGCGCCAGCAGTCGGGCTAGCGGGGGGCAGACGCTTCAAGAGACCCAGTACTTC. It yields the protein CASSRASGGQTLQETQYF. The V call is TRBV5-1, the J call TRBJ2-5, with 11 bases fitting TRBD2. Germline loops: CDR1 SGHRS, CDR2 YFSETQ. This CDR3 is 18 amino acids long. V lost 5 bases and J lost 2; bases outside the gene matches: 14.

This clone was observed a handful of times. The chain is built from TRBV5-1 and TRBJ2-7; D not resolved. V gave up 1 base and J gave up 5 bases, with 16 bases separating them. The germline V gene encodes CDR1 SGHRS and CDR2 YFSETQ. The CDR3 covers 15 residues. The CDR3 region is CASSLRSPALDEQYF. For the CDR3, the DNA is TGCGCCAGCAGCTTGAGGTCCCCAGCCCTGGACGAGCAGTACTTC.

This clone is medium-sized. V gene TRBV28 combines with J gene TRBJ2-5, with 7 bases lining up with TRBD1. This CDR3 has 14 amino acids. Unmatched junction bases numbered 6, after V lost 6 bases and J lost 2 bases. The V gene's germline CDR1 is MDHEN and CDR2 SYDVKM. CDR3 region: CASSRGQQQETQYF. CDR3 nucleotide sequence: TGTGCCAGCAGCCGGGGACAGCAACAAGAGACCCAGTACTTC.

The chain is built from TRBV7-2 and TRBJ2-4, with a weak D call TRBD2 (7 bases). This CDR3 has 18 amino acids. The germline V gene encodes CDR1 SGHTA and CDR2 FQGNSA. Trimming took 5 bases from V and 0 from J, leaving 20 bases between them. CDR3 region: CASSEWGGQSIAKNIQYF. CDR3 DNA: TGTGCCAGCAGCGAATGGGGGGGCCAATCTATAGCCAAAAACATTCAGTACTTC.

The rearrangement links TRBV6-5 to TRBJ1-2, with 7 positions matching TRBD1. The V gene's germline CDR1 is MNHEY and CDR2 SVGAGI. The CDR3 has 14 amino acids. The J segment lost 2 bases and the V segment lost 6 bases, leaving 6 bases of the junction unmatched. In DNA form, the CDR3 reads TGTGCCAGCAGCTCGACAGGGAGAAACTATGGCTACACCTTC. Protein sequence: CASSSTGRNYGYTF.

This sequence joins TRBV6-4 and TRBJ1-1; 7 bases are shared with TRBD1. The CDR3 covers 13 residues. The junction had 6 bases not matched to a gene; V was cut back by 0 bases and J by 11 bases. The germline V gene has CDR1 MRHNA and CDR2 SNTAGT. The CDR3 DNA follows: TGTGCCAGCAGTGACTCGCCAGGGGGAATGGCTTTCTTT. Its translation: CASSDSPGGMAFF.

The chain links TRBV29-1 to TRBJ1-4; 7 bases line up with TRBD1. V shed 6 bases and J 3 bases; nucleotides not matched to a gene: 4. This CDR3 has 13 residues. CDR1 is SQVTM, CDR2 ANQGSEA, per germline. CDR3 residues: CSVVTGANEKLFF. CDR3 coding DNA: TGCAGCGTCGTCACAGGGGCTAATGAAAAACTGTTTTTT.